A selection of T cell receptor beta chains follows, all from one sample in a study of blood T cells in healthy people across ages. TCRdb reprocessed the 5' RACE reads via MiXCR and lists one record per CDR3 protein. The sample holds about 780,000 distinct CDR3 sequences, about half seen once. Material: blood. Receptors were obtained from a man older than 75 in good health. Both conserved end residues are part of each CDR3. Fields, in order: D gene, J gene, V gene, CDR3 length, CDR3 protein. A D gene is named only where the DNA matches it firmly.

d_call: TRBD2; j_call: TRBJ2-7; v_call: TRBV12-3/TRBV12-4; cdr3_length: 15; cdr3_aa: CASAVWTSGSYEQYF
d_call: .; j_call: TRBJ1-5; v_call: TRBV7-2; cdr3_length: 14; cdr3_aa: CASSEVRGNQPQHF
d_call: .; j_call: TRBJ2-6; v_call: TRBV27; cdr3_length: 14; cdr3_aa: CASSWYSGANVLTF
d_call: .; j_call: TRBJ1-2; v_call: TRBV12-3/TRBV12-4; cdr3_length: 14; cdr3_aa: CASTQSGGLGGYTF
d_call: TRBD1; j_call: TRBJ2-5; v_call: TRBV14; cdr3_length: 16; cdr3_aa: CASSRLGQGASDEQYF
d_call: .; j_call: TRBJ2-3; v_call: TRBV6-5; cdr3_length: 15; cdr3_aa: CASSYSNRAFDTQYF
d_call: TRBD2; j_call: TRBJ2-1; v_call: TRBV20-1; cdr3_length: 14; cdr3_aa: CSAPSGGDYNEQFF
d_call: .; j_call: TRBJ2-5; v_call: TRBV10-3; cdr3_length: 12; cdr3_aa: CAISGDQETQYF
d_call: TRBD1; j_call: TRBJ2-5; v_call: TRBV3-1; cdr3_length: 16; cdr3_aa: CASSYTGQSRRETQYF
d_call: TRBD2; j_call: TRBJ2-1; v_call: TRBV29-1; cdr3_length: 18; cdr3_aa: CSVPGTSGRPAYYNEQFF
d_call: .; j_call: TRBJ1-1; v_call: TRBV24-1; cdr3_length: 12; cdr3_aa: CATSGINTEAFF
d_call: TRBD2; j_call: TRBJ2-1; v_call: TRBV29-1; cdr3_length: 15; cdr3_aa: CSVEIFGGRLDEQFF
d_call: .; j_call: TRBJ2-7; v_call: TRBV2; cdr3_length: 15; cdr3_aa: CASSPRQESSYEQYF
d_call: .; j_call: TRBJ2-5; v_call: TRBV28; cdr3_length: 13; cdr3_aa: CASRWDSTREQYF
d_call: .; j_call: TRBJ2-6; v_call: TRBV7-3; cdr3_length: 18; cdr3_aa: CASSLRGAEGAGANVLTF
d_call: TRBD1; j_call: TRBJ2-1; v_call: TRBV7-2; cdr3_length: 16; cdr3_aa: CASSPPSGGHYNEQFF
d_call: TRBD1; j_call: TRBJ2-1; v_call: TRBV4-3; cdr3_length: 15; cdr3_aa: CASSQDWTGDNEQFF
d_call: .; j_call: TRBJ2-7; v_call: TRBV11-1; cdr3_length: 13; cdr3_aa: CASSLGLRMEQYF
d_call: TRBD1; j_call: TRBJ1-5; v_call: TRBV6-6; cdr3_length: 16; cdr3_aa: CASRVRTGEGNQPQHF
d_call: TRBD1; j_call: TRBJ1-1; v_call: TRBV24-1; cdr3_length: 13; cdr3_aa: CATWGQVNTEAFF
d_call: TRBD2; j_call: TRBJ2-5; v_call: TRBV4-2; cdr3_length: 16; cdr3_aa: CASSQGDSGRIVEQYF
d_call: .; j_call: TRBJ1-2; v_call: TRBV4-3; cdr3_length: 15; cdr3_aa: CASRPLAEGRYGYTF
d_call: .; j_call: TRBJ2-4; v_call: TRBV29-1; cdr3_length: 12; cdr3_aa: CSVWGPGDIQYF
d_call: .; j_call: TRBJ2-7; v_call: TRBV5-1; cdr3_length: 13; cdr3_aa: CASSSTTTYEQYF
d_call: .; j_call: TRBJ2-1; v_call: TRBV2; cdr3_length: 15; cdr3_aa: CASSPTRRGRNEQFF
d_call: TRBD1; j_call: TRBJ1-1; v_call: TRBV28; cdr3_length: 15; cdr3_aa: CASSHPGQGISEAFF
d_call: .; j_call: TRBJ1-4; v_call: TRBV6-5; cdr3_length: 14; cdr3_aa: CASSVDLRHGKLFF
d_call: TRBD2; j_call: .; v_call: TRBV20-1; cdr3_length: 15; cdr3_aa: CSGTPGLAGYGEQYF
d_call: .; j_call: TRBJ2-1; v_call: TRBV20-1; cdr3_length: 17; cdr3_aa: CSARPDPGKWSYNEQFF
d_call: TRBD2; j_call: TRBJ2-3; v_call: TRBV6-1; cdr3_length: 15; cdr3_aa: CASSEGLAGADTQYF
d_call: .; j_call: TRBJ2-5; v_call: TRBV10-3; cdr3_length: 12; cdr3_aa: CAIAAAQETQYF
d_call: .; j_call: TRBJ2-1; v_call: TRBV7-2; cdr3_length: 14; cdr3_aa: CASSRDSIGNEQFF
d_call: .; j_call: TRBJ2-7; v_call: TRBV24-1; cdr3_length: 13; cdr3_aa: CATSDRGSYEQYF
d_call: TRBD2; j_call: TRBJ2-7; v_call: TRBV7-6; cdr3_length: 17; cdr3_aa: CASSTLRLAGGPYEQYF
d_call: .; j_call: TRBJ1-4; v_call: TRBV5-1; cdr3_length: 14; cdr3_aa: CASSLRTQNEKLFF
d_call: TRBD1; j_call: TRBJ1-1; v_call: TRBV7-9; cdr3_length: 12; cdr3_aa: CASRTGISKAFF
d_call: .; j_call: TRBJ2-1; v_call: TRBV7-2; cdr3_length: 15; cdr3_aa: CASSVVEGSNNEQFF
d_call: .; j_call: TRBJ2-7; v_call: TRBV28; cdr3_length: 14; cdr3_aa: CAAQTRPGPYEQYF